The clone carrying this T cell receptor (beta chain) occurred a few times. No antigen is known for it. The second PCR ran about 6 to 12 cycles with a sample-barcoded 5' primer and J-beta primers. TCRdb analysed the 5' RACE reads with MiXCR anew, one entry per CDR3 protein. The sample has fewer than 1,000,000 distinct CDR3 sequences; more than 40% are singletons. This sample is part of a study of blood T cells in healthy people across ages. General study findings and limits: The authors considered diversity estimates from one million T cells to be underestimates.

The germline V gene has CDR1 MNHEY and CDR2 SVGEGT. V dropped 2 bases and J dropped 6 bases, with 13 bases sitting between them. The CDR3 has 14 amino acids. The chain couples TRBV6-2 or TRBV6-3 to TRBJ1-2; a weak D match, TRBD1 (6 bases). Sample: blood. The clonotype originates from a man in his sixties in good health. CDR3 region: CASSYQPRDNGYTF. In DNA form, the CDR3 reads TGTGCCAGCAGTTACCAACCCCGGGACAATGGCTACACCTTC.